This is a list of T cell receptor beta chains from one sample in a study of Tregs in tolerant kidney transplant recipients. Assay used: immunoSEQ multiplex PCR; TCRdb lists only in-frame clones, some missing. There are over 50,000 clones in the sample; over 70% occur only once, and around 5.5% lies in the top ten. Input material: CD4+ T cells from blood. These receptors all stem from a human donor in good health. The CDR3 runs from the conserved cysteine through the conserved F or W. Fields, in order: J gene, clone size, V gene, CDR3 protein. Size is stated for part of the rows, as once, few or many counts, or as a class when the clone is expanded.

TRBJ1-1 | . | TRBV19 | CASSARLRNTEAFF
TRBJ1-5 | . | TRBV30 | CAWSSGGQFLNQPQHF
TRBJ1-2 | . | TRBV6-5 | CASSPRGGGYTF
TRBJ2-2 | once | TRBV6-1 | CASSGGSRTGELFF
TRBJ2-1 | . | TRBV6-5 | CASSYSKGTGTNEQFF
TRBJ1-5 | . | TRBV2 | CASSRQGRNQPQHF
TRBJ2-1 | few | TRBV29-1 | CSVPTRPFF
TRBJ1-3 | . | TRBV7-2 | CASSFPRTRGRDTIYF
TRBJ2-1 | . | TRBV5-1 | CASSIGGQGDGEQFF
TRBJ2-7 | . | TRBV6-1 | CASSLVHEQYF
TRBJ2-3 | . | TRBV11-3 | CASSFAGGHGDTQYF
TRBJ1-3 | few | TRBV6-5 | CASRVPSGNTIYF
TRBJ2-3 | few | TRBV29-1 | CSVEGGRENTDTQYF
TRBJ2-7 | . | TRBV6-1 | CASREGGYYEQYF
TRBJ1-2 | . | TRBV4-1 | CASSQPGTGNYGYTF
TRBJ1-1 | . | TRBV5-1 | CASSRGAGNTEAFF